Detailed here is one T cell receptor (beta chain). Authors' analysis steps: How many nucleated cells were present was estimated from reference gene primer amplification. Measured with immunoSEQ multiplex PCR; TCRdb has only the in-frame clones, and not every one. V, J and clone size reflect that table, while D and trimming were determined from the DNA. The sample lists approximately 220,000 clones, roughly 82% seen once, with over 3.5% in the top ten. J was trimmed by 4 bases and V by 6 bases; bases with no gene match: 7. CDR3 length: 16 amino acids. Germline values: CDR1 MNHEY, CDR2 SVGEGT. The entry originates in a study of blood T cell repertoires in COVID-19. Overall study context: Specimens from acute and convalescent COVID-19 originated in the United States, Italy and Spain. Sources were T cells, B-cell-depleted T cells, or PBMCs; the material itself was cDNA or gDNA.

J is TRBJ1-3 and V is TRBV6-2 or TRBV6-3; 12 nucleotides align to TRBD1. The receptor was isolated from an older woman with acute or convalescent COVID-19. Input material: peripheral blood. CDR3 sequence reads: CASSRDRGPTGNTIYF. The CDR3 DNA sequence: TGTGCCAGCAGCCGGGACAGGGGGCCGACGGGAAACACCATATATTTT.